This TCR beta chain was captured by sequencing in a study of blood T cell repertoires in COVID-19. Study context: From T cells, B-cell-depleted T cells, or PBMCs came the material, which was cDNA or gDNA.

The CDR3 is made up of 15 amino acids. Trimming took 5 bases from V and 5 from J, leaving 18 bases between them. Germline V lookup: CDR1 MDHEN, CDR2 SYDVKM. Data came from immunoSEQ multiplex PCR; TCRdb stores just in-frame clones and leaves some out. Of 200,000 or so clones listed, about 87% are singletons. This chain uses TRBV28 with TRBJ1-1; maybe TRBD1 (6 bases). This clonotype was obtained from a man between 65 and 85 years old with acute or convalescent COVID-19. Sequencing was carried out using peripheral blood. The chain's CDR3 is CASSVQQGKRTEAFF. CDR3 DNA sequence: TGTGCCAGCAGTGTCCAACAGGGTAAGAGGACTGAAGCTTTCTTT.